The next 18 T cell receptor beta chains were all read from a single sample in a study of identical twins. TCRdb re-analysed the 5' RACE reads in MiXCR, keeping a single row per CDR3 protein. The profile shows 300,000 to 400,000 distinct CDR3 sequences, 10% to 15% of them singletons. These records were also assigned to another study, of yellow fever vaccine responses in identical twins.

Sequencing was performed on CD8+ T cells sorted from blood. The origin of the receptors is a woman younger than 35 in good health.

In this sample, this clonotype turned up a few times. The chain is built from TRBV6-1 and TRBJ2-1, with 7 bases lining up with TRBD1. CDR3 length: 14 amino acids. With V trimmed by 2 bases and J by 4 bases, 2 bases remained unmatched. Germline values: CDR1 MNHNS, CDR2 SASEGT. The chain's CDR3 is CASSELGQYNEQFF. CDR3 sequence (DNA): TGTGCCAGCAGTGAACTGGGACAGTACAATGAGCAGTTCTTC.

This clonotype appeared a single time. The J gene is TRBJ2-3, the V gene TRBV27, with 10 bases matching TRBD2. Germline-derived CDR1 and CDR2 are MNHEY and SMNVEV (reference sequence). The CDR3 has 17 amino acids. V shed 2 bases, J shed 0 bases, and the junction held 5 bases outside the gene matches. CDR3 coding DNA: TGTGCCAGCAGTTTAGCTAGCGGGAGTCGAAGCACAGATACGCAGTATTTT. As protein: CASSLASGSRSTDTQYF.

This clonotype was observed a few times. As DNA, the CDR3 is TGTGCCAGCAGTCCACAACAGGGGCGGACCGGGGAGCTGTTTTTT. Translated: CASSPQQGRTGELFF. This sequence joins TRBV28 and TRBJ2-2; 7 bases are shared with TRBD1. The CDR3 contains 15 residues. The junction had 8 bases not matched to a gene; V was cut back by 5 bases and J by 5 bases. The germline gives CDR1 MDHEN, CDR2 SYDVKM.

This clonotype occurred many times. The chain links TRBV7-9 to TRBJ2-1; 9 bases agree with TRBD2. The CDR3 length is 17 residues. The germline gives CDR1 SEHNR, CDR2 FQNEAQ (reference sequence). Trimming took 3 bases from V and 4 from J; bases not matched to a gene: 10. This CDR3 is CASSFSTGLARYNEQFF. CDR3 DNA sequence: TGTGCCAGCAGCTTTTCTACAGGACTAGCGCGGTACAATGAGCAGTTCTTC. Looking up the rest from reference TRBV7-9 and TRBJ2-1 gives the full variable domain: DTGVSQNPRHKITKRGQNVTFRCDPISEHNRLYWYRQTLGQGPEFLTYFQNEAQLEKSRLLSDRFSAERPKGSFSTLEIQRTEQGDSAMYLCASSFSTGLARYNEQFFGPGTRLTVL.

V is TRBV4-1 and J is TRBJ2-7, with 9 bases aligning to TRBD2. The CDR3 sequence is 14 residues long. The germline gives CDR1 MGHRA, CDR2 YSYEKL. Trimming cost V 6 bases and J 4 bases; bases outside gene matches: 7. The CDR3 nucleotides read TGCGCCAGCAGGCAAATAGCGGGAGTGTACGAGCAGTACTTC. Protein sequence: CASRQIAGVYEQYF.

In its sample, this clonotype was seen a few times. The chain uses TRBV20-1 and TRBJ2-5, with D perhaps matching TRBD2 (5 bases). Trimming stripped 3 bases from V and 7 bases from J, with 15 bases between. The germline V gene has CDR1 DFQATT and CDR2 SNEGSKA (reference sequence). The CDR3 contains 13 residues. The CDR3 here is CSASPLGSATQYF. The CDR3 DNA follows: TGCAGTGCTAGTCCCCTAGGGAGTGCGACCCAGTACTTC.

This clonotype was counted only a few times. The chain couples TRBV25-1 to TRBJ2-3; D perhaps matches TRBD1 (5 bases). The CDR3 loop spans 19 amino acids. The V end was cut by 4 bases, the J end by 0 bases, with 23 bases between. CDR1 is MGHDK and CDR2 is SYGVNS in the germline V gene. CDR3 sequence reads: CASSVRSPGFRTSTDTQYF. CDR3 DNA sequence: TGTGCCAGCAGTGTAAGATCCCCAGGGTTCCGCACTAGCACAGATACGCAGTATTTT.

This clonotype has a handful of counts. This chain joins TRBV7-6 and TRBJ2-1, with 8 bases that match TRBD2. The CDR3 runs 15 residues. The V gene end was trimmed by 4 bases and the J gene end by 8 bases; junction bases not matched to a gene: 10. Germline values: CDR1 SGHVS, CDR2 FNYEAQ. CDR3 sequence reads: CASSSRSGGLDEQFF. CDR3 DNA: TGTGCCAGCAGCTCGCGGTCGGGAGGGCTGGATGAGCAGTTCTTC. The full variable domain, in which reference TRBV7-6 and TRBJ2-1 provide the parts outside the CDR3, is GAGVSQSPRYKVTKRGQDVALRCDPISGHVSLYWYRQALGQGPEFLTYFNYEAQQDKSGLPNDRFSAERPEGSISTLTIQRTEQRDSAMYRCASSSRSGGLDEQFFGPGTRLTVL.

V usage is TRBV2 and J usage is TRBJ1-2; D possibly corresponds to TRBD1 (5 bases). V lost 1 base and J 8 bases, leaving 17 bases between the germline ends. Germline V lookup: CDR1 SNHLY, CDR2 FYNNEI. This CDR3 comprises 15 residues. CDR3 in DNA: TGTGCCAGCAGTGAAGGTTGGGGTAGGGGAGGCGGCTACACCTTC. Translation: CASSEGWGRGGGYTF.

This clonotype was seen a handful of times. The V gene is TRBV2, the J gene TRBJ2-7, with D perhaps matching TRBD2 (6 bases). In germline, CDR1 is SNHLY, CDR2 FYNNEI. Trimming removed 8 bases from V and 6 bases from J, with 8 bases in between. The CDR3 sequence is 10 residues long. The DNA of the CDR3 is TGTGCCAGCCGGGGGTCCGAGCAGTACTTC. It specifies CASRGSEQYF.

CDR3: CASSVLSDGYTF. CDR3 nucleotide sequence: TGTGCCAGCAGCGTACTCTCCGATGGCTACACCTTC. This chain uses TRBV9 with TRBJ1-2; D remains ambiguous. Germline CDR1 reads SGDLS; CDR2 reads YYNGEE. V shed 1 base and J shed 6 bases, with 7 bases lying between them. The CDR3 is made up of 12 amino acids.

Comment on this clonotype: Given a much more abundant clone one base away, this may be a read error. The chain combines TRBV6-5 with TRBJ2-7, with D hard to call. Germline V gene lookup returns CDR1 MNHEY and CDR2 SVGAGI. The CDR3 totals 13 residues. For the CDR3, the DNA is TGTGCCAGCAGTTACGGACCAGCCTACGGGCAGTACTTC. Protein: CASSYGPAYGQYF.

The gene calls are TRBV27 and TRBJ2-1, with 7 bases lining up with TRBD2. Germline trimming cut 6 bases from V and 8 bases from J; bases unmatched to any gene: 16. The CDR3 contains 16 residues. Germline CDR1 MNHEY, CDR2 SMNVEV (reference sequence). Here the CDR3 reads CASSPLGGLGFDEQFF. The CDR3 bases are TGTGCCAGCAGCCCTTTGGGAGGGTTGGGGTTTGATGAGCAGTTCTTC.

There are a few counts of this clonotype. V and J are TRBV7-8 and TRBJ2-7; 12 bases agree with TRBD1. This CDR3 contains 17 residues. Germline CDR1 and CDR2: SGHVS and FQNEAQ. The J segment lost 3 bases and the V segment lost 2 bases, leaving 8 bases of the junction unmatched. In DNA, the CDR3 is TGTGCCAGCAGCTTAACCGGGGGGACAGGGGGCTTCTACGAGCAGTACGTC. Translating gives CASSLTGGTGGFYEQYV.

The chain employs TRBV28 and TRBJ2-1; possibly TRBD1 for D (6 bases). Germline V gene data show CDR1 as MDHEN and CDR2 as SYDVKM. The CDR3 contains 15 residues. V shed 2 bases and J shed 2 bases, with 10 bases lying between them. The CDR3 sequence is CASSLRDTTYNEQFF. The CDR3 nucleotides are TGTGCCAGCAGTTTAAGGGACACTACCTACAATGAGCAGTTCTTC.

This clonotype was picked up many times. The V call is TRBV7-8, the J call TRBJ2-3; D is unclear. Germline V CDR1 and CDR2: SGHVS, FQNEAQ. Trimming left V 6 bases short and J 2 bases short, with 9 bases between. This CDR3 is built from 13 residues. CDR3 DNA sequence: TGTGCCAGCAGTCCAAAATCCACAGATACGCAGTATTTT. Amino acids: CASSPKSTDTQYF.

A few counts support this clonotype. The CDR3 loop is CASSLDLAGGPWEADTQYF. DNA for the CDR3: TGTGCCAGCAGCTTAGACTTAGCGGGAGGGCCCTGGGAGGCAGATACGCAGTATTTT. The chain is built from TRBV7-8 and TRBJ2-3; 11 bases are shared with TRBD2. The ends lost 1 base at V and 4 bases at J; junction bases unmatched: 13. The CDR3 covers 19 residues. Germline CDR1 is SGHVS and CDR2 is FQNEAQ.

The J gene is TRBJ2-1, the V gene TRBV28, with 9 bases fitting TRBD1. J gave up 7 bases and V 1 base, and 2 bases lay outside the gene matches. From germline, CDR1 is MDHEN and CDR2 SYDVKM. The CDR3 length is 14 residues. The CDR3 sequence is CASSLFDRGNEQFF. In nucleotides, the CDR3 is TGTGCCAGCAGTTTATTCGACAGGGGGAATGAGCAGTTCTTC.